Below, one T cell receptor beta chain is given with its context. Its antigen is as yet unknown. Amplification used 60 Vbeta primers and 13 Jbeta primers. TCRdb's copy holds only in-frame clones and misses some; the assay was immunoSEQ multiplex PCR. Here the sample spans some 150,000 clones, approximately 79% being singletons. This sample is part of a study of cytomegalovirus exposure and HLA in healthy donors. Study results and limitations: TCR beta V- and J-gene trimming was later associated with a missense DCLRE1C variant.

The sequence was obtained from a male donor in good health and CMV-seronegative. The source material was PBMCs.

The CDR3 DNA reads TGCGCCAGCAGCATAGGGGGACCCCAAGAGACCCAGTACTTC. Amino acid sequence: CASSIGGPQETQYF. This sequence joins TRBV5-1 and TRBJ2-5, with D possibly TRBD1 on 6 matching bases. Germline V lookup: CDR1 SGHRS, CDR2 YFSETQ. V lost 4 bases, J lost 1 base, and 11 bases lay in between. This CDR3 contains 14 residues.